The T cell receptor (beta chain) under discussion was sequenced for a study of identical twins. This CDR3 comprises 14 residues. Germline V gene lookup returns CDR1 MNHNS and CDR2 SASEGT. V lost 7 bases, J lost 6 bases, and 15 bases lay in between. A single record per CDR3 protein comes from TCRdb applying MiXCR to the 5' RACE reads. The data show a few hundred thousand distinct CDR3 sequences, approximately 17% seen once. Study outcomes and limitations: Invariant MAIT and iNKT cells could partly confound zero-insertion analyses. A lower insertion count was a feature of abundant cord blood beta clonotypes, with no such feature in memory repertoires. Models underestimated out-of-frame TCR alpha sharing in monozygotic twins.

Many counts were recorded for this clonotype. Its matching antigen is unknown. The chain employs TRBV6-1 and TRBJ2-2; D is uncertain. The TCR comes from a man aged 45 to 65 in good health. The specimen sequenced was naive T cells sorted from blood. The chain's CDR3 is CASTWTLRSGELFF. The CDR3 DNA reads TGTGCCAGCACATGGACCCTCCGTTCCGGGGAGCTGTTTTTT.